These 3 T cell receptor beta chains were all obtained from the same sample, sequenced in a study of response to subunit inactivated influenza vaccine. TCRdb recomputed calls from the RT-PCR reads with MiXCR, one row per CDR3 protein. This sample has approximately 520,000 distinct CDR3 sequences; approximately 15% occur once, and the top ten carry approximately 3%. Specimen: CD4+ T cells sorted from PBMCs, collected roughly 24 months after vaccination. The origin of the receptors is a man aged 50 to 75 who received an inactivated influenza vaccine.

The table lists this clonotype with a few counts. V usage is TRBV5-1 and J usage is TRBJ2-7; 9 bases line up with TRBD2. Germline values: CDR1 SGHRS, CDR2 YFSETQ. This CDR3 is 17 amino acids long. The ends lost 3 bases at V and 5 bases at J; junction bases unmatched: 15. The CDR3 region is CASSSPTGTSRGNEQYF. Written as DNA, the CDR3 is TGCGCCAGCAGCTCGCCCACCGGGACTAGCCGGGGGAACGAGCAGTACTTC.

This clonotype was seen only a few times. The rearrangement uses TRBV28 and TRBJ2-1; 14 bases are a match to TRBD2. V was clipped by 2 bases and J by 4 bases; unmatched bases: 13. The germline V gene has CDR1 MDHEN and CDR2 SYDVKM. The CDR3 sequence is 20 residues long. In nucleotides, the CDR3 is TGTGCCAGCAGTTTACCGCACTTGTTCGGGACTAGCGGGAGTTACAATGAGCAGTTCTTC. Its translation is CASSLPHLFGTSGSYNEQFF.

This clonotype was detected many times. The chain has TRBV7-2 and TRBJ1-5; 8 nucleotides match TRBD1. The CDR3 sequence is 17 residues long. V shed 3 bases and J 7 bases; nucleotides not matched to a gene: 14. The germline gives CDR1 SGHTA, CDR2 FQGNSA. CDR3 nucleotides: TGTGCCAGCAGCTTCGTGGGATCAGGGGGCGGGGGCCAGCCCCAGCATTTT. Its translation: CASSFVGSGGGGQPQHF.